Shown below are 3 T cell receptor beta chains from a single sample sequenced in a study of tissue T cells after allogeneic stem cell transplantation. The time point denotes: mouse harvest day 7 after allogeneic transplant. The graft held 10^6 splenic CD5+ T cells and 10^7 T-cell-depleted bone marrow cells. The method was immunoSEQ multiplex PCR; TCRdb's version includes in-frame clones alone and lacks a portion of them. The table lists approximately 6,700 clones, 40% to 55% of them singletons. Sequences were obtained from gut tissue. The receptors here all came from a female BALB/c mouse given C57BL/6 T cells with graft-versus-host disease after an allogeneic hematopoietic cell transplant.

This clone was counted between two and nine times. Since a much larger clone is just one base distant, this may be a read error. Mouse gene names apply. The CDR3 DNA, read in part, is TGTGCCAGCAGTCTGGGCAACTATGAACAGTAC. Amino acids: CASSLGNYEQY. The CDR3 in full is CASSLGNYEQYF. This chain uses TRBV26 with TRBJ2-7; no clear D. Read coverage stops 1 residue before the CDR3 terminus; the germline J gene supplies the remainder. Trimming took 2 bases from V and 3 from J, leaving 5 bases between them. This CDR3 is built from 12 residues. Germline loops: CDR1 KGHPV, CDR2 FQNQEV (reference sequence).

This clone occurred a few times. Gene names are the mouse ones. The read ends 1 residue before the CDR3 terminus; that terminus is restored from the germline J gene. The J gene is TRBJ2-5, the V gene TRBV5; 7 positions match TRBD2. Unmatched junction bases numbered 2, after V lost 0 bases and J lost 2 bases. CDR1 and CDR2 (germline): LGHNA, YNLKQL (reference sequence). The CDR3 sequence is 15 residues long. CDR3 DNA, as far as it was read: TGTGCCAGCAGCCAAGACTGGGGGTCCCAAGACACCCAGTAC. This codes for CASSQDWGSQDTQY. The entire CDR3 sequence reads CASSQDWGSQDTQYF.

In its sample, this clone was seen a few times. The germline and genes are mouse ones. The CDR3 extends 1 residue past the end of the read, so its final part is completed from the germline J gene. The V gene is TRBV3, the J gene TRBJ2-4; tentative D call: TRBD2 (6 bases). V lost 2 bases and J lost 2, with 11 bases in between. The length of the CDR3 is 15 residues. CDR1 is SNHLY and CDR2 is FYNGKV in the germline V gene (reference sequence). The CDR3 sequence is CASSLPGGLQNTLYF. The covered CDR3 bases are TGTGCCAGCAGCTTACCGGGGGGACTTCAAAACACCTTGTAC.